Listed here is a single T cell receptor beta chain. This entry belongs to a study of shared clonotypes between healthy human individuals. CD45RO-negative, CCR7-positively selected cells formed the naive CD8 fraction, excluding terminally differentiated effector memory CD45RA+ cells. Every one of the donors was a Caucasian adult that lived in Nashville, Tennessee. Some clones are missing from TCRdb's copy, which holds only in-frame ones; the method was immunoSEQ multiplex PCR. The sample lists about 2.1 million clones, more than 85% occurring once. Germline loops: CDR1 MNHEY, CDR2 SMNVEV (reference sequence). J lost 6 bases, V lost 6 bases, and 7 bases had no gene match. The CDR3 is made up of 14 amino acids.

The sequenced material came from naive CD8+ T cells from PBMCs. V gene TRBV27 combines with J gene TRBJ2-7, with 11 bases identical to TRBD2. This sequence was found in a man aged 18 to 30 in good health. Some clones in this sample may be carry-over from other donors' samples. CDR3 in amino acids: CASSILAGVPEQYF. CDR3 nucleotide sequence: TGTGCCAGCAGCATACTAGCGGGAGTCCCCGAGCAGTACTTC.